The present entry profiles one TCR beta chain with its context. Cohort assignment relied on participant-reported clinical history. The CDR3 loop spans 14 amino acids. Germline V lookup: CDR1 SNHLY, CDR2 FYNNEI. V shed 4 bases and J shed 0 bases, with 10 bases lying between them. This record comes from a study of blood T cell repertoires in COVID-19. Study-wide context: COVID-19 samples from acute and convalescent phases originated in the United States, Italy and Spain. The analysed material was cDNA or gDNA that came from T cells, B-cell-depleted T cells, or PBMCs.

The method was immunoSEQ multiplex PCR; TCRdb's version includes in-frame clones alone and lacks a portion of them. The data hold around 300,000 clones, with around 90% observed a single time. The chain couples TRBV2 to TRBJ2-7, with D perhaps TRBD2 (5 bases). The source of this sequence is a woman in her sixties in a cohort exposed to, infected with or recovered from COVID-19 (not recorded which). The sample was PBMCs or T cells enriched from blood (not recorded which). CDR3 in DNA: TGTGCCAGCAGTGGTGAAGGGAGCTCCTACGAGCAGTACTTC. Translating gives CASSGEGSSYEQYF.